The clone carrying this T cell receptor (beta chain) was found a few times. Its antigen is as yet unknown. Individual cDNA molecules were tagged with unique molecular identifiers. TCRdb ran MiXCR on the 5' RACE reads and lists one entry per CDR3 protein. Of some 120,000 distinct CDR3 sequences in the sample, around 14% were seen once. These data come from a study of early T cells in non-severe SARS-CoV-2 infection. Study-level results: The matching step, a VDJdb search, favored anti-spike CD8 responses and missed private and CD4 specificities.

There are 17 residues in the CDR3. V lost 6 bases to trimming and J lost 8 bases; unmatched junction nucleotides: 18. CDR1 and CDR2 from the germline V gene are ENHRY and SYGVKD. This sequence originates from an adult who was a healthcare worker with PCR-confirmed SARS-CoV-2 infection or an uninfected control (not recorded which). Material: whole blood. The chain recombines TRBV10-3 with TRBJ1-2; 10 bases are shared with TRBD1. The CDR3 is CAIRDTDRGPLHRGYTF. The CDR3 DNA sequence: TGTGCCATCAGGGACACCGACAGGGGGCCCCTCCACCGGGGCTACACCTTC.